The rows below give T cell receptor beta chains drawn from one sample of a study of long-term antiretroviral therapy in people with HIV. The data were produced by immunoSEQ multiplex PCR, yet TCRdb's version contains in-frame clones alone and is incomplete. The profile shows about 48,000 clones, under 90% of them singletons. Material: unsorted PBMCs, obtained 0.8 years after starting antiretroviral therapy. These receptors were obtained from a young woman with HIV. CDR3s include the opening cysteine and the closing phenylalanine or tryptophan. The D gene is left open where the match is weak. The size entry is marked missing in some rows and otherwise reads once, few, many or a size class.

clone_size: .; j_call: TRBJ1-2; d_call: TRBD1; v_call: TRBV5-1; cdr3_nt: TGCGCCAGCAGCCCCACCCCGACAGGGGGCAACTATGGCTACACCTTC; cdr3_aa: CASSPTPTGGNYGYTF
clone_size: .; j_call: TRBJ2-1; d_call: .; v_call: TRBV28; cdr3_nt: TGTGCCAGCAGGTTCAGGGAGGTAGTGAATGAGCAGTTCTTC; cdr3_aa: CASRFREVVNEQFF
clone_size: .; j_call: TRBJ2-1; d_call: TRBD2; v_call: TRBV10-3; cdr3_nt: TGTGCCATCAGTTATTCAGCGGGAGAACGCTACAATGAGCAGTTCTTC; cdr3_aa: CAISYSAGERYNEQFF
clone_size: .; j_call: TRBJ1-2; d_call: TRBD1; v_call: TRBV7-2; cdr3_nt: TGTGCCAGCAGCTCAGGGGGGTCTGCTCCGGGCTATGGCTACACCTTC; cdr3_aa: CASSSGGSAPGYGYTF
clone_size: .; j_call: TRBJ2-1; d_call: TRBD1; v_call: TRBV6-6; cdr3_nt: TGTGCCAGCAGTAGGGACAGTTACAATGAGCAGTTCTTC; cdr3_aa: CASSRDSYNEQFF
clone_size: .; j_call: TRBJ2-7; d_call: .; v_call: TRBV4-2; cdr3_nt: TGTGCCAGCAGCCGATTGGTTGGGACCAACTCCTACGAGCAGTACTTC; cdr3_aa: CASSRLVGTNSYEQYF
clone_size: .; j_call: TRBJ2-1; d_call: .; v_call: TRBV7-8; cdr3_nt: TGTGCCAGCAGCCCAGCCCCTAAAGGGAGGCACAATGAGCAGTTCTTC; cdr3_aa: CASSPAPKGRHNEQFF
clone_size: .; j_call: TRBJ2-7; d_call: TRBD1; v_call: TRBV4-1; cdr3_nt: TGCGCCAGCAGCCAAGATGGGACAGAAAATTACGAGCAGTACTTC; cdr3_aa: CASSQDGTENYEQYF
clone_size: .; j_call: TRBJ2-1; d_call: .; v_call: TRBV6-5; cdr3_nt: TGTGCCAGCGGGGCTTACTCCTACAATGAGCAGTTCTTC; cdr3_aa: CASGAYSYNEQFF
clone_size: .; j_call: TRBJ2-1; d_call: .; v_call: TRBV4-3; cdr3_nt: TGCGCCAGCAGCCAAGATGGTCGGGCCACTTACAATGAGCAGTTCTTC; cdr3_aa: CASSQDGRATYNEQFF
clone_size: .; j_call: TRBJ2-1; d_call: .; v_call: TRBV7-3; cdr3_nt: TGTGCCAGCAGCTTAGCCCCCGGGACCCCTACGGACAATGAGCAGTTCTTC; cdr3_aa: CASSLAPGTPTDNEQFF
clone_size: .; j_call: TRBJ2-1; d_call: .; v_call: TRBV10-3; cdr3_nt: TGTGCCATCAGTCCCCTTCCAGGGGCAACAAATGAGCAGTTCTTC; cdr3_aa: CAISPLPGATNEQFF
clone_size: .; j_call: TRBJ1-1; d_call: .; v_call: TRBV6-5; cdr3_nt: TGTGCCAGCAGTTACTCACGAGGTATTGAAGCTTTCTTT; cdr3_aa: CASSYSRGIEAFF
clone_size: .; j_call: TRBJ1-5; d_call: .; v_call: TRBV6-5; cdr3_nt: TGTGCCAGCAGTTTACAGGGCAGCAATCAGCCCCAGCATTTT; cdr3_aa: CASSLQGSNQPQHF
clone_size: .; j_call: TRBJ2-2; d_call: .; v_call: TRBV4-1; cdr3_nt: TGCGCCAGCCGGGGGTACACCGGGGAGCTGTTTTTT; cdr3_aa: CASRGYTGELFF
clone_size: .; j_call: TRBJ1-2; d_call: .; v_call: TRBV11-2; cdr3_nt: TGTGCCAGCAGCTCCTACGCAGGGAGTACTAACTATGGCTACACCTTC; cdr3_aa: CASSSYAGSTNYGYTF
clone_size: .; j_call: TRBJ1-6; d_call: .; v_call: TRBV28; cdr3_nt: TGTGCCAGCAGTCCCCCTCCCGAAGCGGTTTCACCCCTCCACTTT; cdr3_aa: CASSPPPEAVSPLHF
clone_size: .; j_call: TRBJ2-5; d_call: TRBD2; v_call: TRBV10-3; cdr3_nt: TGTGCCATCAGCGGGAGGCTCCAAGAGACCCAGTACTTC; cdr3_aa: CAISGRLQETQYF
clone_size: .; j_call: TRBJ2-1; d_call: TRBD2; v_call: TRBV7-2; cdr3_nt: TGTGCCAGCAGCTTAATGGGCGGGAGGGTCAATGAGCAGTTCTTC; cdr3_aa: CASSLMGGRVNEQFF
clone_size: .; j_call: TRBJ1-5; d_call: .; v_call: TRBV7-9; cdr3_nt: TGTGCCAGCAGCTTAAGTGGTTCAGGCGAGCCCCAGCATTTT; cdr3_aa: CASSLSGSGEPQHF
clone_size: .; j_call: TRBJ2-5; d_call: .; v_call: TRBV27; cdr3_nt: TGTGCCAGCAGTTTGGGTGTTGGCATGGAGACCCAGTACTTC; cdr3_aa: CASSLGVGMETQYF
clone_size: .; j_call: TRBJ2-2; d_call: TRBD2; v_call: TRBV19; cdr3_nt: TGTGCCAGTAGTATTCTGGCGGGAGTAGCCGGGGAGCTGTTTTTT; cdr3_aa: CASSILAGVAGELFF
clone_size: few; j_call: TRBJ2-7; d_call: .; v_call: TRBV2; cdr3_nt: TGTGCCAGCAGTGAGGCTGACAGACGCCTTTACGAGCAGTACTTC; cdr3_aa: CASSEADRRLYEQYF
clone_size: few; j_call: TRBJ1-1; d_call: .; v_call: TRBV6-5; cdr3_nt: TGTGCCAGCCTCGTTGACACTGAAGCTTTCTTT; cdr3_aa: CASLVDTEAFF
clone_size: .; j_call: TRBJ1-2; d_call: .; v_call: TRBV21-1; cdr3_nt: TGTGCCAGCAGCAAAAGCAGCCCGGGGCATGGCTACACCTTC; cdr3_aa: CASSKSSPGHGYTF
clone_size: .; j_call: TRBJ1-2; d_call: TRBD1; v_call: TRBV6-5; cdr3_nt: TGTGCCAGCAGTTACTCGGACAGGGGCTACACCTTC; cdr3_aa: CASSYSDRGYTF
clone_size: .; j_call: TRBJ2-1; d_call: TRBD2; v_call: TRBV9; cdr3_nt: TGTGCCAGCAGCGTAGATCCGGGAGGCTTCAATGAGCAGTTCTTC; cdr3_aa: CASSVDPGGFNEQFF
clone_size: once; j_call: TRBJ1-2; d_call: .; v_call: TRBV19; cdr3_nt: TGTGCCAGTAGCAAAACTCCCGGGCCCTCAGGCGGCTACACCTTC; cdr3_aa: CASSKTPGPSGGYTF
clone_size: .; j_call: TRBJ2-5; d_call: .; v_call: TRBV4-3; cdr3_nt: TGCGCCAGCAGCCAAGACCGCAGGCCGGAGACCCAGTACTTC; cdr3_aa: CASSQDRRPETQYF
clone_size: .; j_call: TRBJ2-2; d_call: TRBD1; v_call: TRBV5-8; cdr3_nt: TGTGCCAGCAGCCGACCCGGACAGGGGGACACCGGGGAGCTGTTTTTT; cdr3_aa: CASSRPGQGDTGELFF
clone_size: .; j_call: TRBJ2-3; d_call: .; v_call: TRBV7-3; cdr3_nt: TGTGCCAGCAGCTTTTTGGAGGGTACGCAGTATTTT; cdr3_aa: CASSFLEGTQYF
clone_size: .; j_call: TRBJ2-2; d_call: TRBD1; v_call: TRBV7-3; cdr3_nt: TGTGCCAGCAGCTATAAGGGACAGGGAGCCGGGGAGCTGTTTTTT; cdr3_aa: CASSYKGQGAGELFF
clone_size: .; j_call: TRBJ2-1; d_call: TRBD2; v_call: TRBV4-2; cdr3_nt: TGTGCCAGCAGCCTTACACGGCCGGGACTAGCGGGAGCTGAGCAGTTCTTC; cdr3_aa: CASSLTRPGLAGAEQFF
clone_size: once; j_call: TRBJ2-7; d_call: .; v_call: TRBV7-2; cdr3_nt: TGTGCCAGCAGCTTAGACAGCTACTACGAGCAGTACTTC; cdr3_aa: CASSLDSYYEQYF
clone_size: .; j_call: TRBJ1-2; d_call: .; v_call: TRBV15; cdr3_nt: TGTGCCACCAGCAGAGGAGGGGGTGGGTTTAACTATGGCTACACCTTC; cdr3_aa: CATSRGGGGFNYGYTF
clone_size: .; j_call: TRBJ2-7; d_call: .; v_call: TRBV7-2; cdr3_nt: TGTGCCAGCAGCTATCGGGTTATCTACGAGCAGTACTTC; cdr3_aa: CASSYRVIYEQYF
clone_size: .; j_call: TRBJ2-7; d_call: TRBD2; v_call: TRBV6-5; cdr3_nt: TGTGCCAGCAGTTACTCCCCGGCAAGCGGGAGCCCCGAGCAGTACTTC; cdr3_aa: CASSYSPASGSPEQYF
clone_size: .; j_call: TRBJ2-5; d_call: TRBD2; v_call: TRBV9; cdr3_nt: TGTGCCAGCAGCGTAACCGGGAGGACGGTAGAGACCCAGTACTTC; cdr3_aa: CASSVTGRTVETQYF
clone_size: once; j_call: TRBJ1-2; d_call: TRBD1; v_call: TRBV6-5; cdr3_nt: TGTGCCAGCAGTTTTCTCCCGGGACAGGGAGGGTATGGCTACACCTTC; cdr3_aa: CASSFLPGQGGYGYTF
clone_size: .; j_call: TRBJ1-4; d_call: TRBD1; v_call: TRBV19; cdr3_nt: TGTGCCAGTAGTATGGACAGGGGCGAAGGAGAAAAACTGTTTTTT; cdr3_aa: CASSMDRGEGEKLFF
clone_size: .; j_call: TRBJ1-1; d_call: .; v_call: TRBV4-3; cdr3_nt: TGCGCTCGATTTCCGAACACTGAAGCTTTCTTT; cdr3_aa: CARFPNTEAFF
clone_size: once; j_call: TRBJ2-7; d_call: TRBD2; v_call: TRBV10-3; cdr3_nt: TGTGCCATCAGAGGGACTAGCGGGAGTGGCGAGCAGTACTTC; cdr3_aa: CAIRGTSGSGEQYF
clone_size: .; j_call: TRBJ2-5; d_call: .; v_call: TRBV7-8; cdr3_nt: TGTGCCAGCAGCTTAAGCCCACAGGCCCCTGGGACCCAGTACTTC; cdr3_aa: CASSLSPQAPGTQYF
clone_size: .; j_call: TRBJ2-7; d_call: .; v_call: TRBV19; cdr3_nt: TGTGCCAGTAGTATCAAGGCAGGGCTCGAGCAGTACTTC; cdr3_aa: CASSIKAGLEQYF
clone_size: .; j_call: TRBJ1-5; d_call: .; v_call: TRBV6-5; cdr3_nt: TGTGCCAGCAGTTACTCGAGCCATGGGAGCAATCAGCCCCAGCATTTT; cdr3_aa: CASSYSSHGSNQPQHF
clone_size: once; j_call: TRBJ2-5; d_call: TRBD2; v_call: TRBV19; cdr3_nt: TGTGCCAGTAGTAGCGGGAGAATACAAGAGACCCAGTACTTC; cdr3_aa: CASSSGRIQETQYF
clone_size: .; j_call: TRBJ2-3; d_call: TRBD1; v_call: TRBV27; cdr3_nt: TGTGCCAGCAGTTTAGGCAGGGGGCGAAAAGATACGCAGTATTTT; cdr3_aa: CASSLGRGRKDTQYF
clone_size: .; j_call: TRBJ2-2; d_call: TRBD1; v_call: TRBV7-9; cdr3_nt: TGTGCCAGCAGCTTAGTACAGGGGAGAACCGGGGAGCTGTTTTTT; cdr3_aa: CASSLVQGRTGELFF
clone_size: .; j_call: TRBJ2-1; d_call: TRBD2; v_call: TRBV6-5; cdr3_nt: TGTGCCAGCAGGAGGGGCAGAGCGGGAGGCAATGAGCAGTTCTTC; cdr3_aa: CASRRGRAGGNEQFF
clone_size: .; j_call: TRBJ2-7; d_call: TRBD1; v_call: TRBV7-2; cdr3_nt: TGTGCCAGCAGCGCCTCTGGGACAGCTTCCTACGAGCAGTACTTC; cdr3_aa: CASSASGTASYEQYF
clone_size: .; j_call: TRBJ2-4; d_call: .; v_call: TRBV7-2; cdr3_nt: TGTGCCAGCAGCTTATCCGGGGGCGGTGACATTCAGTACTTC; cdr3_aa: CASSLSGGGDIQYF
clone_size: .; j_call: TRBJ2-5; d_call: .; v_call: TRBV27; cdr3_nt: TGTGCCAGCACCGGAGGAGAGACCCAGTACTTC; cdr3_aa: CASTGGETQYF
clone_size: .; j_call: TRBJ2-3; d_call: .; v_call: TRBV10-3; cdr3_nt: TGTGCCATCAGTGAGTCGAAGCTAGCCGGCACAGATACGCAGTATTTT; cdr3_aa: CAISESKLAGTDTQYF
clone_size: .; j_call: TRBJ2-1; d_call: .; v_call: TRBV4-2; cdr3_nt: TGTGCCAGCAGCCAAGAACCCAGGGGGGTCTACAATGAGCAGTTCTTC; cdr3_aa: CASSQEPRGVYNEQFF